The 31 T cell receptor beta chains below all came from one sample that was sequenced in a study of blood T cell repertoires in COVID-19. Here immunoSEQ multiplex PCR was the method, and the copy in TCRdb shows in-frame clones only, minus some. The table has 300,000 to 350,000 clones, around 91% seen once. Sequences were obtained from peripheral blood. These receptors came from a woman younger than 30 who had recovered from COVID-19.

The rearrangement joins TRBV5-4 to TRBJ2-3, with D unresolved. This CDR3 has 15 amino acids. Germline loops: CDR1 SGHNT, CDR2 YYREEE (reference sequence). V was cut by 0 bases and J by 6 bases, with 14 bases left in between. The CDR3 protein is CASSLAAGIQDTQYF. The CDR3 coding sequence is TGTGCCAGCAGCTTGGCCGCTGGAATACAGGATACGCAGTATTTT.

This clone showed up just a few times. The CDR3 DNA reads as TGTGCCAGCAGTTACGGGACTTTCTACGAGCAGTACGTC. The encoded protein is CASSYGTFYEQYV. The V call is TRBV6-2 or TRBV6-3, the J call TRBJ2-7; D might be TRBD2 (6 bases). The CDR3 runs to 13 residues. V was shortened by 2 bases and J by 3 bases, with 8 bases between the two germline ends. Germline CDR1 MNHEY, CDR2 SVGEGT.

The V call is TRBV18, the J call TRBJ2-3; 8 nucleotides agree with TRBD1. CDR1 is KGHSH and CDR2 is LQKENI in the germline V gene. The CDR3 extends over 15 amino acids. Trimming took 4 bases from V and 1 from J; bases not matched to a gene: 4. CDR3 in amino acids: CASSRQTGGTDTQYF. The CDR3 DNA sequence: TGTGCCAGCTCACGCCAGACAGGGGGCACAGATACGCAGTATTTT.

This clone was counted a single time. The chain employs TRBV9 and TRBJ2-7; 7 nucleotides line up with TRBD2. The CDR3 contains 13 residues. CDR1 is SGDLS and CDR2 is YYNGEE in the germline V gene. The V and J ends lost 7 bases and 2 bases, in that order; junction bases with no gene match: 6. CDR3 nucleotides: TGTGCCAGCCTGCCGGGACTAACCTACGAGCAGTACGTC. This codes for CASLPGLTYEQYV.

CDR3 sequence reads: CASRGPSGYQETQYF. DNA for the CDR3: TGTGCCAGCCGGGGTCCTAGCGGGTATCAAGAGACCCAGTACTTC. The V and J genes are TRBV6-5 and TRBJ2-5; TRBD2 aligns across 8 bases. The germline V gene has CDR1 MNHEY and CDR2 SVGAGI. Trimming at V came to 8 bases and at J to 2 bases, leaving 10 bases not matched to a gene. This CDR3 comprises 15 residues.

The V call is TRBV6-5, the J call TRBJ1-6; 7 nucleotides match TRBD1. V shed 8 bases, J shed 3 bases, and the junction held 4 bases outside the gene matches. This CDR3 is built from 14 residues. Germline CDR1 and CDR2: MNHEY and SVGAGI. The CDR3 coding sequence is TGTGCCAGCGGGGACAGAGTCTATAATTCACCCCTCCACTTT. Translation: CASGDRVYNSPLHF.

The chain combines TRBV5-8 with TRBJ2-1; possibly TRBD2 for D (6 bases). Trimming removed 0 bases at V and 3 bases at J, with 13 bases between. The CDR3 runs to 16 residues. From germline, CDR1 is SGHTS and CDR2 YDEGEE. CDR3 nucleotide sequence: TGTGCCAGCAGCTTGGTCGCGGGGAGACTCTACAATGAGCAGTTCTTC. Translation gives CASSLVAGRLYNEQFF.

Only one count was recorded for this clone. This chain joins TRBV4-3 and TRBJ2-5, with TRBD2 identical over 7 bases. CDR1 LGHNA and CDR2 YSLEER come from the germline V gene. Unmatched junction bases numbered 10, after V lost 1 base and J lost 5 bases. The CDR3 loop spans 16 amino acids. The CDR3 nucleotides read TGCGCCAGCAGCCAAGGTGTTTCGGGAGGCGGGGAGACCCAGTACTTC. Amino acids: CASSQGVSGGGETQYF.

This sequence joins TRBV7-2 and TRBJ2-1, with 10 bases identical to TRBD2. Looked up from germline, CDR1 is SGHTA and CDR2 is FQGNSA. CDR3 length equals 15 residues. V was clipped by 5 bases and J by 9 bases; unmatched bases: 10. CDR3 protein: CASSVRGLAFVEQFF. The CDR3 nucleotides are TGTGCCAGCAGCGTGCGGGGACTAGCGTTCGTTGAGCAGTTCTTC.

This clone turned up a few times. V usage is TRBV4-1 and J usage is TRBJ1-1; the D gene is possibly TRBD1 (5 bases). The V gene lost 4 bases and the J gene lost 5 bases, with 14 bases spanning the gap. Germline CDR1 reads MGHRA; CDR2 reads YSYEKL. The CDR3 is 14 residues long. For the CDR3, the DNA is TGCGCCAGCAGCCTGAAACAACAGGCGACTGAAGCTTTCTTT. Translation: CASSLKQQATEAFF.

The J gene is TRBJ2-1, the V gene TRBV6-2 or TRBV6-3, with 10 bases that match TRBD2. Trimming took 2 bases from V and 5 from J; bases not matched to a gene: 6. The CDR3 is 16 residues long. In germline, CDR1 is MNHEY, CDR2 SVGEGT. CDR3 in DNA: TGTGCCAGCAGTTACGAAAAGAGCGGGAGGGACAATGAGCAGTTCTTC. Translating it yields CASSYEKSGRDNEQFF.

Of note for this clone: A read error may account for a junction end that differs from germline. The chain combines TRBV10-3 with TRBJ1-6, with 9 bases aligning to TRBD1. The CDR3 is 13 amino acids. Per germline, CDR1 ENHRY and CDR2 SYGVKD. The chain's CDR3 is CAISETNRGHCIF. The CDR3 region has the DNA TGTGCCATCAGTGAGACCAACAGGGGGCATTGTATTTTT.

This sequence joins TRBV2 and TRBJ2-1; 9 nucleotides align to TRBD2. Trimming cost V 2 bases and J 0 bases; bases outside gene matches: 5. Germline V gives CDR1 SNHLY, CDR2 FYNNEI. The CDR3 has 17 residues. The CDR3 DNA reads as TGTGCCAGCAGTGAACGGCGGGGGGGAAGCTCCTACAATGAGCAGTTCTTC. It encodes CASSERRGGSSYNEQFF. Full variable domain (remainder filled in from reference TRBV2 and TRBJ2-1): EPEVTQTPSHQVTQMGQEVILRCVPISNHLYFYWYRQILGQKVEFLVSFYNNEISEKSEIFDDQFSVERPDGSNFTLKIRSTKLEDSAMYFCASSERRGGSSYNEQFFGPGTRLTVL.

CDR3 amino acids: CASSQDWSRNQPQHF. Written as DNA, the CDR3 is TGCGCCAGCAGCCAAGATTGGTCGAGGAATCAGCCCCAGCATTTT. The genes are TRBV4-3 and TRBJ1-5; D uncertain. The CDR3 spans 15 residues. V was clipped by 0 bases and J by 4 bases, with 10 bases between them. Germline V gene data show CDR1 as LGHNA and CDR2 as YSLEER.

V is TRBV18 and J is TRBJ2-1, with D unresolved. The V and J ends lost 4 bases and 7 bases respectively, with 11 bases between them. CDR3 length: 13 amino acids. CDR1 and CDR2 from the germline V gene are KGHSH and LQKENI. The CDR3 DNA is TGTGCCAGCTCACTCCCTACCCGAAATGAGCAGTTCTTC. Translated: CASSLPTRNEQFF.

CDR3 in amino acids: CASSLLAGAEQYV. The CDR3 DNA reads TGTGCCAGCAGTTTACTAGCGGGAGCCGAGCAGTACGTC. The chain links TRBV11-3 to TRBJ2-7; 11 nucleotides line up with TRBD2. Unmatched junction bases numbered 4, after V lost 6 bases and J lost 6 bases. CDR3 length: 13 residues. Germline V gives CDR1 SGHNT, CDR2 YENEEA.

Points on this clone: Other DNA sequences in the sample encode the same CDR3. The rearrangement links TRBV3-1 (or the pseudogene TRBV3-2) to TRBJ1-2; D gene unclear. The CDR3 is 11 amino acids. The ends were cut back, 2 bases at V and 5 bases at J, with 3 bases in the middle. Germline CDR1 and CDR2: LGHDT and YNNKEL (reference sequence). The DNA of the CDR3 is TGTGCCAGCAGCCAACGGTATGGCTACACCTTC. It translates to CASSQRYGYTF.

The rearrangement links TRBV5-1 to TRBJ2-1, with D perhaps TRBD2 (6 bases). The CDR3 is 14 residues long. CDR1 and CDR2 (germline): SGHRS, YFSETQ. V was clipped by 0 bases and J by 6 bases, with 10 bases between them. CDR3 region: CASSLALASNEQFF. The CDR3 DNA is TGCGCCAGCAGCTTGGCTCTAGCGTCCAATGAGCAGTTCTTC. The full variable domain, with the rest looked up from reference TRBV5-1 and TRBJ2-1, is KAGVTQTPRYLIKTRGQQVTLSCSPISGHRSVSWYQQTPGQGLQFLFEYFSETQRNKGNFPGRFSGRQFSNSRSEMNVSTLELGDSALYLCASSLALASNEQFFGPGTRLTVL.

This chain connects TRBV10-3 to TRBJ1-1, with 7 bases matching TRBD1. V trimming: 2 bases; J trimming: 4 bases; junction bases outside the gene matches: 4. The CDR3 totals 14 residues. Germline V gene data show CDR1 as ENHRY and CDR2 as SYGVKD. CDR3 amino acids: CAISEEGGITEAFF. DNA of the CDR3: TGTGCCATCAGTGAGGAAGGGGGCATCACTGAAGCTTTCTTT.

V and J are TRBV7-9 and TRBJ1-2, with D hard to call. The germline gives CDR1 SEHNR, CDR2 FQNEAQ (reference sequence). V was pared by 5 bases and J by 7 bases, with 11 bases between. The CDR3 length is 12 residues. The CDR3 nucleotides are TGTGCCAGCAGCCTAGGAGCGGGTGGCTACACCTTC. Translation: CASSLGAGGYTF.

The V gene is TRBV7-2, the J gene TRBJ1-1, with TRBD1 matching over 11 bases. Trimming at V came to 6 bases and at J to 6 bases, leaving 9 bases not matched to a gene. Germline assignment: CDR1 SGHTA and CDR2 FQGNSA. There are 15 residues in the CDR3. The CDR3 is CASRFRTGGTAEAFF. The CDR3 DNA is TGTGCCAGCAGATTCAGGACAGGGGGCACGGCTGAAGCTTTCTTT.

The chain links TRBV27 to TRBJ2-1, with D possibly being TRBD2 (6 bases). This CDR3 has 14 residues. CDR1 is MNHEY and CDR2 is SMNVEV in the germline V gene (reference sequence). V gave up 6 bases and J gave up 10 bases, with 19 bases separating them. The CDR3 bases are TGTGCCAGCAGGGGGGAGACTAGTTATCTCGAGCAGTTCTTC. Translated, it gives CASRGETSYLEQFF.

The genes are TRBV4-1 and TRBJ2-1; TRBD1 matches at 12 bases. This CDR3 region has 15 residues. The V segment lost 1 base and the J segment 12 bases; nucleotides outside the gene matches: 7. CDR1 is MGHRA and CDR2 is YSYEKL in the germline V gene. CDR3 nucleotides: TGCGCCAGCAGCCAAGCGGGACAGGGGGCAATAAGGCAGTTCTTC. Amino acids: CASSQAGQGAIRQFF.

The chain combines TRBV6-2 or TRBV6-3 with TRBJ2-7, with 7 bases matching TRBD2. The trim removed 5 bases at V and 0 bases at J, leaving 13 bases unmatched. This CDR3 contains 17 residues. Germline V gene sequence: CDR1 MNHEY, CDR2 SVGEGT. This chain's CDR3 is CASSGDFVGGISYEQYV. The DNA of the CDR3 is TGTGCCAGCAGTGGGGATTTCGTGGGAGGGATCTCCTACGAGCAGTACGTC.

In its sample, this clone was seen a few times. The CDR3 DNA reads TGCGCCAGCAGCTCGCGGATACTAGCGGGAGGAGGACAAGAGACCCAGTACTTC. Encoded protein: CASSSRILAGGGQETQYF. This chain joins TRBV5-1 and TRBJ2-5; 12 nucleotides agree with TRBD2. CDR1 SGHRS and CDR2 YFSETQ come from the germline V gene. This CDR3 is 18 amino acids long. V gave up 3 bases and J gave up 2 bases; unmatched junction bases: 11.

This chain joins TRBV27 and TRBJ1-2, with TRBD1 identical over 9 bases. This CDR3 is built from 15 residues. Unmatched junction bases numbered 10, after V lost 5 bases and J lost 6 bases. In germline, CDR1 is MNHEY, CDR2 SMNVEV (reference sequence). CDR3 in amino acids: CASSAGQGWEDGYTF. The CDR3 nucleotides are TGTGCCAGCAGTGCCGGACAGGGGTGGGAGGATGGCTACACCTTC.

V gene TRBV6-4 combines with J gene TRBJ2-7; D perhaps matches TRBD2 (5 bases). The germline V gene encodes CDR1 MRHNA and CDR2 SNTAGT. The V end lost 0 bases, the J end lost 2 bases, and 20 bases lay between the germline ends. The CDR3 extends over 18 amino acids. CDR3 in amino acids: CASSDSQLTGSLAYEQYV. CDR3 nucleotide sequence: TGTGCCAGCAGTGACTCCCAGCTGACGGGGTCATTAGCCTACGAGCAGTACGTC.

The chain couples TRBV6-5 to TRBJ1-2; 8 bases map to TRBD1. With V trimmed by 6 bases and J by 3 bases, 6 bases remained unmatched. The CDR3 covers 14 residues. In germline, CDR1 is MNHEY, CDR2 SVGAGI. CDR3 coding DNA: TGTGCCAGCAGCCGTGGACAGGGCCACTATGGCTACACCTTC. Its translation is CASSRGQGHYGYTF.

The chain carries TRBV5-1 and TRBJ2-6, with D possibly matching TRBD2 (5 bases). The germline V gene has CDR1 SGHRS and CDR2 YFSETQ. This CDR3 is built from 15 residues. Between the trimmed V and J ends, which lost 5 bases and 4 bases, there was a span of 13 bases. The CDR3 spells CASRVEVYGANVLTF. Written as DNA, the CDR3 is TGCGCCAGCAGAGTGGAGGTGTACGGGGCCAACGTCCTGACTTTC.

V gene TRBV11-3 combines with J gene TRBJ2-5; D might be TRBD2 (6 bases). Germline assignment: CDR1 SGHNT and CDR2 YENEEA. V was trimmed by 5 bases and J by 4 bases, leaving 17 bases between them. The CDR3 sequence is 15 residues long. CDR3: CASSRVGLARETQYF. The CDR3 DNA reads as TGTGCCAGCAGCCGGGTCGGCCTAGCGCGAGAGACCCAGTACTTC.

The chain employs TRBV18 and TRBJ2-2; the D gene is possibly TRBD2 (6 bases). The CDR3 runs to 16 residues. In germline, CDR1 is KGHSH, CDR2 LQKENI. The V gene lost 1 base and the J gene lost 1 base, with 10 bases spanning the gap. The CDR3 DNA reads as TGTGCCAGCTCACCACTGGGCGGGGAGAACACCGGGGAGCTGTTTTTT. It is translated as CASSPLGGENTGELFF.